The present TCR beta chain was sequenced within a study of control samples from healthy donors and cancer patients. CDR1 LNHDA and CDR2 SQIVND come from the germline V gene (reference sequence). Between the trimmed V and J ends, which lost 7 bases and 1 base, there was a span of 16 bases. CDR3 length: 15 amino acids. Produced via immunoSEQ multiplex PCR; TCRdb's table is partial and in-frame only. The data contain some 95,000 clones, approximately 81% of them singletons. This rearrangement joins TRBV19 to TRBJ1-1; D may be TRBD1 (6 bases). Sequencing was performed on blood. The source is a woman in her thirties in good health. The CDR3 here is CASKNRELSNTEAFF. The CDR3 nucleotides read TGTGCCAGTAAGAACAGGGAGCTATCGAACACTGAAGCTTTCTTT.